The next 29 T cell receptor beta chains were all read from a single sample in a study of CD8 T cells in Susac syndrome. After extraction with the RNeasy kit, roughly 0.5 to 1 ug of the RNA was reverse transcribed using random hexamers. Via MiXCR, TCRdb re-called the immunoSEQ multiplex PCR reads, giving one row per CDR3 protein. The profile shows a few hundred thousand distinct CDR3 sequences, approximately 85% of them singletons. Sample: CD8+ T cells from PBMCs. Receptors originate from a human donor with multiple sclerosis.

CDR3 protein: CASSWGAQETQYF. The DNA for the CDR3 is TGTGCCAGCTCGTGGGGGGCACAAGAGACCCAGTACTTC. V gene TRBV27 combines with J gene TRBJ2-5; D is possibly TRBD1 or TRBD2 (6 bases each). CDR1 and CDR2 from the germline V gene are MNHEY and SMNVEV (reference sequence). The CDR3 has 13 residues. The germline V and J ends were trimmed by 8 bases and 2 bases, with 12 bases remaining between them.

This chain connects TRBV20-1 to TRBJ1-2, with no clear D. CDR3 length: 12 amino acids. V lost 6 bases and J 6 bases, leaving 14 bases between the germline ends. Germline V CDR1 and CDR2: DFQATT, SNEGSKA (reference sequence). The CDR3 coding sequence is TGCAGTGCGGAGAGGACCAGAAATGGCTACACCTTC. Amino acids: CSAERTRNGYTF.

The chain couples TRBV2 to TRBJ2-1; 10 positions match TRBD2. V dropped 8 bases and J dropped 8; count of bases not matched to a gene: 12. Germline CDR1 is SNHLY and CDR2 is FYNNEI. The CDR3 length is 15 residues. CDR3 sequence: CASGEASGGRDEQFF. The CDR3 bases are TGTGCCAGCGGCGAGGCTAGCGGGGGAAGGGATGAGCAGTTCTTC.

This clonotype is a singleton in its sample. The chain carries TRBV27 and TRBJ2-1, with 7 bases matching TRBD2. In germline, CDR1 is MNHEY, CDR2 SMNVEV (reference sequence). The CDR3 runs to 17 residues. The ends lost 5 bases at V and 4 bases at J; junction bases unmatched: 14. The CDR3 DNA reads TGTGCCAGCAGTCCTATCGAGGGACTAAAAACTTACAATGAGCAGTTCTTC. Encoded protein: CASSPIEGLKTYNEQFF.

J is TRBJ2-2 and V is TRBV7-6; TRBD1 aligns across 8 bases. The CDR3 length is 17 residues. The V segment lost 3 bases and the J segment 0 bases; nucleotides outside the gene matches: 6. The V gene's germline CDR1 is SGHVS and CDR2 FNYEAQ. The CDR3 loop is CASSFNIRGPNTGELFF. DNA of the CDR3: TGTGCCAGCAGCTTTAATATCAGGGGGCCGAACACCGGGGAGCTGTTTTTT. The full variable domain, with the rest looked up from reference TRBV7-6 and TRBJ2-2, is GAGVSQSPRYKVTKRGQDVALRCDPISGHVSLYWYRQALGQGPEFLTYFNYEAQQDKSGLPNDRFSAERPEGSISTLTIQRTEQRDSAMYRCASSFNIRGPNTGELFFGEGSRLTVL.

This clonotype was detected only once. V and J are TRBV6-1 and TRBJ1-6; 8 bases fit TRBD1. The CDR3 runs to 17 residues. Germline lookup yields CDR1 MNHNS and CDR2 SASEGT. The J segment lost 6 bases and the V segment lost 7 bases, leaving 14 bases of the junction unmatched. For the CDR3, the DNA is TGTGCCAGCAAATCCGACAGGGGCTATGCCCTTAATTCACCCCTCCACTTT. Protein sequence: CASKSDRGYALNSPLHF.

This clonotype showed up just once. The gene calls are TRBV27 and TRBJ2-2; TRBD1 matches 7 bases. V shed 5 bases, J shed 6 bases, and the junction held 6 bases outside the gene matches. The germline V gene has CDR1 MNHEY and CDR2 SMNVEV (reference sequence). The CDR3 totals 14 residues. CDR3 sequence reads: CASSPTTGPGELFF. Written as DNA, the CDR3 is TGTGCCAGCAGTCCAACGACAGGGCCCGGGGAGCTGTTTTTT.

J is TRBJ2-7 and V is TRBV4-1; D not resolved. The CDR3 runs to 13 residues. Per germline, CDR1 MGHRA and CDR2 YSYEKL. V was trimmed by 6 bases and J by 7 bases, leaving 16 bases between them. The CDR3, as DNA: TGCGCCAGCAGGAATGACAACCAAGAGGAGCAGTACTTC. This codes for CASRNDNQEEQYF.

The V call is TRBV10-2, the J call TRBJ1-1; D is undetermined. The V and J ends lost 8 bases and 4 bases respectively, with 23 bases between them. The length of the CDR3 is 16 residues. Germline CDR1 reads WSHSY; CDR2 reads SAAADI. CDR3 protein: CASRWGTDGRGTEAFF. CDR3 nucleotide sequence: TGCGCCAGCCGGTGGGGTACGGATGGACGGGGCACTGAAGCTTTCTTT.

The chain combines TRBV5-4 with TRBJ2-1, with TRBD2 identical over 8 bases. The CDR3 runs to 16 residues. From germline, CDR1 is SGHNT and CDR2 YYREEE (reference sequence). V shed 3 bases and J 9 bases; nucleotides not matched to a gene: 14. The CDR3: CASSSVPGLGLAEQFF. CDR3 bases: TGTGCCAGCAGCTCAGTCCCGGGACTAGGGTTGGCTGAGCAGTTCTTC.

J is TRBJ2-7 and V is TRBV11-2; 8 bases are a match to TRBD1. The germline CDR1 and CDR2 sequences are SGHAT and FQNNGV. V gave up 5 bases and J gave up 6 bases; unmatched junction bases: 3. The CDR3 contains 12 residues. Here the CDR3 reads CASSHTGGEQYF. In DNA form, the CDR3 reads TGTGCCAGCAGCCACACAGGGGGCGAGCAGTACTTC.

In its sample, this clonotype was seen once. The chain is built from TRBV4-2 and TRBJ2-3; 8 positions agree with TRBD2. CDR1 is LGHNA, CDR2 YNFKEQ, per germline. Germline trimming cut 4 bases from V and 3 bases from J; bases unmatched to any gene: 12. This CDR3 region has 17 residues. The CDR3: CASSPHGAGGGTDTQYF. The CDR3 DNA sequence: TGTGCCAGCAGCCCCCACGGGGCGGGGGGCGGTACAGATACGCAGTATTTT.

The chain combines TRBV18 with TRBJ2-3; 7 nucleotides match TRBD2. The CDR3 spans 14 residues. Germline CDR1 and CDR2: KGHSH and LQKENI. J gave up 3 bases and V 6 bases, and 6 bases lay outside the gene matches. CDR3 loop: CASSYAGATDTQYF. The CDR3 coding sequence is TGTGCCAGCTCTTACGCGGGAGCAACAGATACGCAGTATTTT.

This chain joins TRBV4-1 and TRBJ2-7; D may be TRBD2 (6 bases). The CDR3 totals 18 residues. Trimming pared 0 bases from V and 1 base from J, leaving 19 bases between. Germline CDR1 is MGHRA and CDR2 is YSYEKL. The CDR3 DNA reads as TGCGCCAGCAGCCAAGATCCCCCGACACTAGCCCCATCCTACGAGCAGTACTTC. The encoded protein is CASSQDPPTLAPSYEQYF.

J is TRBJ2-2 and V is TRBV10-2, with 9 bases fitting TRBD2. V lost 0 bases and J lost 5; bases outside the gene matches: 19. Germline CDR1 WSHSY, CDR2 SAAADI. The CDR3 consists of 21 residues. CDR3 region: CASSESKVFSGRRNWTGELFF. The CDR3 DNA sequence: TGCGCCAGCAGTGAGTCGAAAGTGTTTAGCGGGAGAAGGAATTGGACCGGGGAGCTGTTTTTT.

This sequence joins TRBV30 and TRBJ1-1; TRBD1 agrees at 7 bases. Trimming removed 5 bases from V and 6 bases from J; junction bases left unmatched: 6. The CDR3 totals 12 residues. Germline loops: CDR1 GTSNPN, CDR2 SVGIG (reference sequence). The CDR3 reads CAWDRESSEAFF. In DNA, the CDR3 is TGTGCCTGGGACAGGGAATCCTCTGAAGCTTTCTTT.

The chain recombines TRBV9 with TRBJ1-2; no definite D call. Trimming left V 3 bases short and J 7 bases short, with 7 bases between. Per the germline V gene, CDR1 is SGDLS and CDR2 is YYNGEE. This CDR3 has 11 residues. CDR3 bases: TGTGCCAGCAGCGGGACCAGTGGCTACACCTTC. Its protein product is CASSGTSGYTF.

The CDR3 DNA sequence: TGTGCCAGCAGCTCACTAGGAGGGGGCACGAACACCGGGGAGCTGTTTTTT. Its translation is CASSSLGGGTNTGELFF. The chain is built from TRBV3-1 and TRBJ2-2, with TRBD1 as a possible D gene (7 bases). This CDR3 contains 17 residues. Looked up from germline, CDR1 is LGHDT and CDR2 is YNNKEL (reference sequence). V was shortened by 5 bases and J by 0 bases, with 16 bases between the two germline ends.

The rearrangement links TRBV29-1 to TRBJ2-2; no clear D gene. V lost 5 bases and J lost 5, with 3 bases in between. The CDR3 spans 10 residues. In germline, CDR1 is SQVTM, CDR2 ANQGSEA. CDR3 residues: CSVWTGELFF. DNA for the CDR3: TGCAGCGTTTGGACCGGGGAGCTGTTTTTT.

The V and J genes are TRBV4-1 and TRBJ1-2; D unclear. V was trimmed by 0 bases and J by 0 bases, leaving 8 bases between them. The CDR3 has 15 amino acids. Germline CDR1 and CDR2: MGHRA and YSYEKL. DNA of the CDR3: TGCGCCAGCAGCCAAGACCTGAACCCTAACTATGGCTACACCTTC. This translates into CASSQDLNPNYGYTF.

The chain has TRBV4-1 and TRBJ1-3, with a tentative D call TRBD1 (6 bases). Trimming removed 3 bases at V and 7 bases at J, with 16 bases between. The CDR3 consists of 15 residues. Per germline, CDR1 MGHRA and CDR2 YSYEKL. The CDR3 DNA reads as TGCGCCAGCAGCCATGGAGGGGGTGCTCGGAACACCATATATTTT. Translating it yields CASSHGGGARNTIYF.

CDR3 region: CAWNGVAMNTEAFF. In DNA, the CDR3 is TGTGCCTGGAATGGAGTAGCCATGAACACTGAAGCTTTCTTT. The V call is TRBV30, the J call TRBJ1-1; D gene ambiguous. CDR3 length: 14 residues. Germline CDR1 GTSNPN, CDR2 SVGIG (reference sequence). Trimming left V 4 bases short and J 0 bases short, with 12 bases between.

J is TRBJ1-1 and V is TRBV4-1; tentatively, D is TRBD1 (5 bases). V was shortened by 2 bases and J by 11 bases, with 18 bases between the two germline ends. The CDR3 is 14 residues long. Germline loops: CDR1 MGHRA, CDR2 YSYEKL. The CDR3, as DNA: TGCGCCAGCAGCCAACCCGGGACCTTAAATGGGGCTTTCTTT. Translation: CASSQPGTLNGAFF.

The rearrangement joins TRBV12-3 or TRBV12-4 to TRBJ2-5; D tentatively fits TRBD1 or TRBD2 (5 bases each). There are 16 residues in the CDR3. Deletions cut 5 bases from V and 6 bases from J, with 22 bases between. The chain's CDR3 is CASSPRRQGPAKTQYF. Written as DNA, the CDR3 is TGTGCCAGCAGTCCGAGGAGGCAGGGCCCCGCGAAGACCCAGTACTTC.

The chain carries TRBV30 and TRBJ1-2, with D possibly matching TRBD1 (6 bases). CDR1 GTSNPN and CDR2 SVGIG come from the germline V gene (reference sequence). The CDR3 is 12 amino acids. Between the trimmed V and J ends, which lost 3 bases and 6 bases, there was a span of 11 bases. The CDR3 bases are TGTGCCTGGAGGTACAGGGTAAATGGCTACACCTTC. Translation: CAWRYRVNGYTF.

The chain recombines TRBV4-1 with TRBJ1-4; 12 bases are a match to TRBD1. CDR1 is MGHRA, CDR2 YSYEKL, per germline. Germline trimming cut 4 bases from V and 11 bases from J; bases unmatched to any gene: 14. The CDR3 has 17 amino acids. The CDR3 DNA reads as TGCGCCAGCAGCCCTGAAGCCGCCGGGACAGGGGGCAGGAAACTGTTTTTT. It is translated as CASSPEAAGTGGRKLFF.

This chain links TRBV7-9 with TRBJ2-7; the D gene is possibly TRBD2 (6 bases). Trimming removed 1 base from V and 5 bases from J, with 9 bases in between. Germline values: CDR1 SEHNR, CDR2 FQNEAQ (reference sequence). CDR3 size: 13 residues. This chain's CDR3 is CASSLGRRDEQYF. As DNA, the CDR3 is TGTGCCAGCAGCTTAGGACGGAGGGACGAGCAGTACTTC.

This rearrangement joins TRBV9 to TRBJ2-1, with D possibly being TRBD1 or TRBD2 (5 bases each). Germline assignment: CDR1 SGDLS and CDR2 YYNGEE. The V end lost 2 bases, the J end lost 3 bases, and 15 bases lay between the germline ends. The CDR3 extends over 16 amino acids. CDR3 residues: CASSVEFGTYYNEQFF. CDR3 bases: TGTGCCAGCAGCGTTGAGTTTGGGACCTACTACAATGAGCAGTTCTTC.

The chain has TRBV6-1 and TRBJ1-5; a weak D match, TRBD1 (5 bases). V was pared by 7 bases and J by 0 bases, with 13 bases between. CDR3 size: 15 residues. Germline V gives CDR1 MNHNS, CDR2 SASEGT. The DNA for the CDR3 is TGTGCCAGCATACCCCAGGGATATAGCAATCAGCCCCAGCATTTT. Its translation: CASIPQGYSNQPQHF.